The TCR beta chain described here comes from a study of identical twins. Regarding the study as a whole: Twin pairs' shared out-of-frame alpha sequences were enriched in low generation probability. Out-of-frame TCR alpha sharing observed in monozygotic twins exceeded model estimates. Carriage of fewer insertions was seen in abundant cord blood beta clonotypes, whereas memory repertoires showed none.

This clonotype has more than one count but fewer than ten. Its antigen is still unknown. In every case, the donor was a healthy Caucasian. MiXCR, run by TCRdb on the 5' RACE reads, gives a single entry per CDR3 protein. Of 1.5 million to 2 million distinct CDR3 sequences detected, about 31% appear once; the ten largest clones hold more than 0.25%. This CDR3 has 15 amino acids. Trimming removed 6 bases from V and 5 bases from J; junction bases left unmatched: 3. CDR1 ENHRY and CDR2 SYGVKD come from the germline V gene. Source material: cord blood. This TCR came from a newborn girl in good health. The chain recombines TRBV10-3 with TRBJ2-1; 14 bases match TRBD2. The CDR3 DNA sequence: TGTGCCATCAGCCGACTAGCGGGAGGGGACAATGAGCAGTTCTTC. This encodes CAISRLAGGDNEQFF.